This TCR beta chain is drawn from a study of blood T cell repertoires in COVID-19. The overall study: The origin of the acute and convalescent COVID-19 samples was the United States, Italy and Spain. T cells, B-cell-depleted T cells, or PBMCs supplied cDNA or gDNA.

During active infection, Seattle patients enrolled and were then monitored through disease. CDR1 and CDR2 (germline): MGHRA, YSYEKL. The V end lost 3 bases, the J end lost 2 bases, and 28 bases lay between the germline ends. CDR3 length: 20 amino acids. Methods used by the authors: By means of reference gene primer amplification, nucleated cell counts were estimated. Measured with immunoSEQ multiplex PCR; TCRdb has only the in-frame clones, and not every one. The V and J calls and the clone size are those of that table, but D and trimming were determined from the DNA. The data hold 140,000 to 150,000 clones, with about 88% observed a single time.

This rearrangement joins TRBV4-1 to TRBJ1-1, with D possibly being TRBD1 (6 bases). Source material: peripheral blood. The receptor comes from a human donor with COVID-19, enrolled during active disease. The donor label of this sample is uncertain. The CDR3 spells CASSQRHLGGGEVVNTEAFF. The CDR3 DNA reads as TGCGCCAGCAGCCAGAGACATTTAGGCGGGGGCGAGGTTGTAAACACTGAAGCTTTCTTT.